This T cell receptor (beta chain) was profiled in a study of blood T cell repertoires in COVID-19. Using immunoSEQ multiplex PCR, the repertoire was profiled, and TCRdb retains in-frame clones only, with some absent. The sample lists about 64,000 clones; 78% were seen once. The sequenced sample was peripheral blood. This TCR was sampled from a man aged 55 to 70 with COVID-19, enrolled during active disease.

The CDR3: CAWEGLPGKQYF. CDR3 bases: TGTGCCTGGGAGGGGCTACCAGGGAAGCAGTACTTC. The chain is built from TRBV30 and TRBJ2-7; D could derive from TRBD1 or TRBD2 (5 bases each). V was pared by 5 bases and J by 8 bases, with 16 bases between. The CDR3 loop spans 12 amino acids. Germline values: CDR1 GTSNPN, CDR2 SVGIG (reference sequence).